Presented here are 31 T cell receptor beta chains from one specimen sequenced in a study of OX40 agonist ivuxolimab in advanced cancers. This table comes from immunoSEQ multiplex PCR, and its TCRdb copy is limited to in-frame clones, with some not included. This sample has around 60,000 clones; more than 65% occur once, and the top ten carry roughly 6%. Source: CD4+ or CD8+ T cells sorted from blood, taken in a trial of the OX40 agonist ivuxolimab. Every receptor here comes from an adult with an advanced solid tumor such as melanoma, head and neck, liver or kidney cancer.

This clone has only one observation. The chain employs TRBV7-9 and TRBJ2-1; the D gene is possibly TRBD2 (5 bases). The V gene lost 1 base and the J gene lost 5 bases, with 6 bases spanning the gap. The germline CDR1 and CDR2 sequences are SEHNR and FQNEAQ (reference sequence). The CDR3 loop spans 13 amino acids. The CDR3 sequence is CASSLGTHNEQFF. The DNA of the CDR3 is TGTGCCAGCAGCTTAGGGACTCACAATGAGCAGTTCTTC.

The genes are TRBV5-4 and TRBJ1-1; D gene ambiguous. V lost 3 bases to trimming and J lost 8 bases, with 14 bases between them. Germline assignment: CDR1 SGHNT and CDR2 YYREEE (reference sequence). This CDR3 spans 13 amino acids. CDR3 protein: CASSSTPAGEAFF. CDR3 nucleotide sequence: TGTGCCAGCAGCTCTACTCCGGCGGGAGAAGCTTTCTTT.

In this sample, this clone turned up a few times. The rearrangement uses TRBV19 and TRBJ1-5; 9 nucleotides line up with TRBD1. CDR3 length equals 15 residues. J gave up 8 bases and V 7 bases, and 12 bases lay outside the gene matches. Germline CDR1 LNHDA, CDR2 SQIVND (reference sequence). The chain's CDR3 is CASTSVDRGPKPQHF. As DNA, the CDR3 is TGTGCCAGTACCTCCGTGGACAGGGGCCCCAAGCCCCAGCATTTT.

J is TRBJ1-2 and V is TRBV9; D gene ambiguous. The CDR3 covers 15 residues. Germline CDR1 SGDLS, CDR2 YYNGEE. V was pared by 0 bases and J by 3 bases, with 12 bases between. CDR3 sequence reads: CASSVGNPGDYGYTF. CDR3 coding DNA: TGTGCCAGCAGCGTAGGTAACCCCGGGGACTATGGCTACACCTTC.

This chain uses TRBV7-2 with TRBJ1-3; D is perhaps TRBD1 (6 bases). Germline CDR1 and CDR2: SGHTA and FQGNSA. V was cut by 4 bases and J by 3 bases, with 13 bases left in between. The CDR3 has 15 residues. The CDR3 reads CASSSGGAGGNTIYF. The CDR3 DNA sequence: TGTGCCAGCAGCTCCGGGGGCGCAGGTGGAAACACCATATATTTT.

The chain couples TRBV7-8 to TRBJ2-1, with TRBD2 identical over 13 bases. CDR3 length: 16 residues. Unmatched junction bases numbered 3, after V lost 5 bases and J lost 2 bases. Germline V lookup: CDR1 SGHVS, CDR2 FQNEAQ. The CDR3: CASSPGTSGTYNEQFF. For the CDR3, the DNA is TGTGCCAGCAGCCCCGGGACTAGCGGGACCTACAATGAGCAGTTCTTC.

The CDR3 protein is CASSAVGGNSPLHF. CDR3 in DNA: TGTGCCAGCAGTGCCGTTGGGGGTAATTCACCCCTCCACTTT. The chain is built from TRBV6-4 and TRBJ1-6; tentatively, D is TRBD1 (5 bases). The CDR3 has 14 residues. CDR1 is MRHNA, CDR2 SNTAGT, per germline. V was pared by 4 bases and J by 6 bases, with 10 bases between.

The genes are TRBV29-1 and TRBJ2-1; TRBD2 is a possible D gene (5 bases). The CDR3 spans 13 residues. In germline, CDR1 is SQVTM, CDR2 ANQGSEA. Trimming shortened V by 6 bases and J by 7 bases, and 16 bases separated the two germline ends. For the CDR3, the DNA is TGCAGCGTAAAGGACTCTTATTTAAATGAGCAGTTCTTC. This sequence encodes CSVKDSYLNEQFF.

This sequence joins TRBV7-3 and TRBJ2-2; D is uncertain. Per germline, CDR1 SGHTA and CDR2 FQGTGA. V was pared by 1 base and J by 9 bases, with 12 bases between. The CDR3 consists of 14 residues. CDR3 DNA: TGTGCCAGCAGCTTAAGATTGGAGTCCCGGGAGCTGTTTTTT. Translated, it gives CASSLRLESRELFF.

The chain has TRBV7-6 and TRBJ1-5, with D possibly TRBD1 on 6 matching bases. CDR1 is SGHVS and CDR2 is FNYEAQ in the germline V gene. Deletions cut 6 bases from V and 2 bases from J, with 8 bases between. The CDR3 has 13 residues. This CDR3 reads CASSRGGNQPQHF. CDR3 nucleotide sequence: TGTGCCAGCAGTAGGGGGGGCAATCAGCCCCAGCATTTT.

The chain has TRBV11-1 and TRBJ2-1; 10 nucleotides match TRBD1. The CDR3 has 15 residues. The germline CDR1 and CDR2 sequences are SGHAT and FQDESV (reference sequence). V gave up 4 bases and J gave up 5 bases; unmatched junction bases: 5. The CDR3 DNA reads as TGTGCCAGCAGCTCCTCCGGGACAGGGGACAATGAGCAGTTCTTC. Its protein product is CASSSSGTGDNEQFF.

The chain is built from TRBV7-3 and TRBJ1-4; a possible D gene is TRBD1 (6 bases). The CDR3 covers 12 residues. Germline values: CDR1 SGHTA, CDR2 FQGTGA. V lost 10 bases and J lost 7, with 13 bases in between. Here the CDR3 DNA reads TGTGCCATACAGGGATTGGGTGAAAAACTGTTTTTT. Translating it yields CAIQGLGEKLFF. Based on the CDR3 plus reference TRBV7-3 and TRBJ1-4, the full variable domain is GAGVSQTPSNKVTEKGKYVELRCDPISGHTALYWYRQSLGQGPEFLIYFQGTGAADDSGLPNDRFFAVRPEGSVSTLKIQRTERGDSAVYLCAIQGLGEKLFFGSGTQLSVL.

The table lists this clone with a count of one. The DNA for the CDR3 is TGCGCCAGCAGCCCCAGTAGGGTGAACACCGGGGAGCTGTTTTTT. This gives the protein CASSPSRVNTGELFF. The V call is TRBV4-3, the J call TRBJ2-2; D gene ambiguous. The germline V gene has CDR1 LGHNA and CDR2 YSLEER. V shed 4 bases and J shed 1 base, with 10 bases lying between them. The CDR3 covers 15 residues.

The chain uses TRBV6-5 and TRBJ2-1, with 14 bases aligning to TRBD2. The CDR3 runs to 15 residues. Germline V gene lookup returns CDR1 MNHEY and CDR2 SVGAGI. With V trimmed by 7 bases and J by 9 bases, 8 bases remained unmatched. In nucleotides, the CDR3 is TGTGCCAGCACTAAAGGGACTAGCGGGAGTGGTGAGCAGTTCTTC. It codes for CASTKGTSGSGEQFF.

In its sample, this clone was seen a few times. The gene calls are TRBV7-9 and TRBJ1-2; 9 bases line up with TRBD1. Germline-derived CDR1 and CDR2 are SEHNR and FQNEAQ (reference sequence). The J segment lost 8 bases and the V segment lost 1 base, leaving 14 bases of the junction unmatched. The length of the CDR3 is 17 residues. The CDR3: CASSLDGGVQGAQGYTF. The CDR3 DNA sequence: TGTGCCAGCAGCTTAGACGGTGGGGTACAGGGGGCGCAAGGCTACACCTTC.

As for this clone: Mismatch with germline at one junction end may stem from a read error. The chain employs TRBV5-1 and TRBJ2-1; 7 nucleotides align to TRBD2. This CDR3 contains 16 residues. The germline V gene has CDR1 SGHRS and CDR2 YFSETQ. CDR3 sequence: CASTLVPSGPYNEQFF. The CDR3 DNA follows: TGCGCCAGCACCTTGGTCCCTAGCGGACCCTACAATGAGCAGTTCTTC.

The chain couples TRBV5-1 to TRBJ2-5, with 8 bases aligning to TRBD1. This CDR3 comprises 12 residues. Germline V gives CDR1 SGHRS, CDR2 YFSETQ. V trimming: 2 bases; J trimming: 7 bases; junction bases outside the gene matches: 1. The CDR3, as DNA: TGCGCCAGCAGCTTAGGACAGGGGACCCAGTACTTC. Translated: CASSLGQGTQYF.

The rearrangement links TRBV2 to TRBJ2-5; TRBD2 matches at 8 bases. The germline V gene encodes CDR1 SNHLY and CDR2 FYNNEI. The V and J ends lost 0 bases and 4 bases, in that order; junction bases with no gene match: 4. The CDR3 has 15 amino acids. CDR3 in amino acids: CASSEASAGAETQYF. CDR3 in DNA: TGTGCCAGCAGTGAAGCATCAGCGGGGGCAGAGACCCAGTACTTC.

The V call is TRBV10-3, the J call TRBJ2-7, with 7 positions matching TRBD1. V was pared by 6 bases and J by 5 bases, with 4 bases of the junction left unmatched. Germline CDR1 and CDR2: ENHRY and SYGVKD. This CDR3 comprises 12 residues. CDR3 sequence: CAIRGTEDEQYF. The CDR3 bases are TGTGCCATCAGAGGGACAGAGGACGAGCAGTACTTC.

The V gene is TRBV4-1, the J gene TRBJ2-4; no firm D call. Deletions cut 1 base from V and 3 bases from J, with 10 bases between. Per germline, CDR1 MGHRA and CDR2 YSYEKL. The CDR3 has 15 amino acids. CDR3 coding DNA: TGCGCCAGCAGCCAAGTCGGACCCCGCAAAAACATTCAGTACTTC. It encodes CASSQVGPRKNIQYF.

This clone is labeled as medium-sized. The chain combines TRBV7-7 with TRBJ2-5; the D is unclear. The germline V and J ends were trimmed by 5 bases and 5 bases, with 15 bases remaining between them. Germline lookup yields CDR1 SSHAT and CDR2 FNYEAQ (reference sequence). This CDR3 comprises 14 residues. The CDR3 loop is CASSPRADWETQYF. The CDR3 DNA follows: TGTGCCAGCAGCCCCCGGGCCGACTGGGAGACCCAGTACTTC.

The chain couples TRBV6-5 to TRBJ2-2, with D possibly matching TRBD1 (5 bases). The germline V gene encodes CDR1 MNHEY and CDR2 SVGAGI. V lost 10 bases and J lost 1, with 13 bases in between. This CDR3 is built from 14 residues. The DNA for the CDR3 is TGTGCCACTTCGATAGGGGTGAACACCGGGGAGCTGTTTTTT. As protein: CATSIGVNTGELFF.

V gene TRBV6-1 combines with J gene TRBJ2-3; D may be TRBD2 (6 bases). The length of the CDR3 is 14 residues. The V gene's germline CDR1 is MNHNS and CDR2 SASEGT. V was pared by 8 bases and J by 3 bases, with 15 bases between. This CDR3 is CASGERAGTDTQYF. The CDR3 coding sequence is TGTGCCAGCGGGGAGAGGGCGGGAACAGATACGCAGTATTTT.

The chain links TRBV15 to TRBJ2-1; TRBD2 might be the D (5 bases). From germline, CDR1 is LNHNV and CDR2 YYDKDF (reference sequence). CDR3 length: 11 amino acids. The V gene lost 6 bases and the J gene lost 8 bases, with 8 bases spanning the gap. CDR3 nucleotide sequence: TGTGCCACCAGGAGGGCCTATGAGCAGTTCTTC. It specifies CATRRAYEQFF.

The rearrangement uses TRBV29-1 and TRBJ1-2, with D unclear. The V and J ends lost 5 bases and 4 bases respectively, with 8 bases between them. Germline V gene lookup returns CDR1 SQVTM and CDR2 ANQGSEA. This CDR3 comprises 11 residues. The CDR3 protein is CSVNSPYGYTF. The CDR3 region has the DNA TGCAGCGTTAATTCCCCCTATGGCTACACCTTC. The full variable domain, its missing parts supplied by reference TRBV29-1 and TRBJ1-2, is SAVISQKPSRDICQRGTSLTIQCQVDSQVTMMFWYRQQPGQSLTLIATANQGSEATYESGFVIDKFPISRPNLTFSTLTVSNMSPEDSSIYLCSVNSPYGYTFGSGTRLTVV.

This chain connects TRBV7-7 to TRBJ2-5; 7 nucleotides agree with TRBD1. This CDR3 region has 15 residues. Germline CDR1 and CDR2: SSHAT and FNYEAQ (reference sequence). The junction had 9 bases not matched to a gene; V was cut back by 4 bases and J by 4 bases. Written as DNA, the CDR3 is TGTGCCAGCAGCTCTGACAGGGCCCCGTTAGAGACCCAGTACTTC. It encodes CASSSDRAPLETQYF. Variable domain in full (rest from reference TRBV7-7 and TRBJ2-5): GAGVSQSPRYKVTKRGQDVTLRCDPISSHATLYWYQQALGQGPEFLTYFNYEAQPDKSGLPSDRFSAERPEGSISTLTIQRTEQRDSAMYRCASSSDRAPLETQYFGPGTRLLVL.

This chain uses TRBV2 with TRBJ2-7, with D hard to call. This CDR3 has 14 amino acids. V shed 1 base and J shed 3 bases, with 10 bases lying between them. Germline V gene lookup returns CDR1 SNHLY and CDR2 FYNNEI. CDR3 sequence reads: CASSEGFQIYEQYF. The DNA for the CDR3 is TGTGCCAGCAGTGAAGGGTTCCAGATCTACGAGCAGTACTTC. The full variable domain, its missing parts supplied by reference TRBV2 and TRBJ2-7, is EPEVTQTPSHQVTQMGQEVILRCVPISNHLYFYWYRQILGQKVEFLVSFYNNEISEKSEIFDDQFSVERPDGSNFTLKIRSTKLEDSAMYFCASSEGFQIYEQYFGPGTRLTVT.

DNA of the CDR3: TGTGCCAGCACCCGACTGGACAGGGACCCTACTAACTATGGCTACACCTTC. It codes for CASTRLDRDPTNYGYTF. The gene calls are TRBV5-6 and TRBJ1-2; the match to TRBD1 covers 8 bases. This CDR3 comprises 17 residues. CDR1 and CDR2 (germline): SGHDT, YYEEEE. V gave up 6 bases and J gave up 0 bases; unmatched junction bases: 13.

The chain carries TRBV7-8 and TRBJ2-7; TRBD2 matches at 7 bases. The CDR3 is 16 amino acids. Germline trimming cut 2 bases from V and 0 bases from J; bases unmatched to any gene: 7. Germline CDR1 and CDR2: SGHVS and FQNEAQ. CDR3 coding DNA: TGTGCCAGCAGCTTACGGGCCAGCGGGACCTCCTACGAGCAGTACTTC. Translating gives CASSLRASGTSYEQYF.

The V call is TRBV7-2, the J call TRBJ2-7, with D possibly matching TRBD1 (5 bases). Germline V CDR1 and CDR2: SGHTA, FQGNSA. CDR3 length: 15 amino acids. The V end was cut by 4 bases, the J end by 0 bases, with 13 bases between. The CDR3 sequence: CASSSPRAFSYEQYF. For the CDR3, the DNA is TGTGCCAGCAGCTCCCCCAGGGCCTTCTCCTACGAGCAGTACTTC.

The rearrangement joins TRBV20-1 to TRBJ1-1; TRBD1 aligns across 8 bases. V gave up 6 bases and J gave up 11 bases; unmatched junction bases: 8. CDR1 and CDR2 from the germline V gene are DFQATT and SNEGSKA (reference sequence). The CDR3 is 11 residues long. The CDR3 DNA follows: TGCAGTGCCGGACAGGGAATAGGGGCTTTCTTT. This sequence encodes CSAGQGIGAFF.